This T cell receptor (beta chain) is drawn from a study of Ad26.COV2.S vaccination and SARS-CoV-2 variants. Treatment indicated: some 20 received Ad26.COV2.S at low or high dose, single or two shots; 5 received placebo; per-sample allocation not given. Specimen acquisition occurred on day 63 following the initial vaccine or placebo injection. The CDR3 contains 19 residues. V shed 3 bases, J shed 3 bases, and the junction held 19 bases outside the gene matches. Germline V gene lookup returns CDR1 MGHRA and CDR2 YSYEKL. Here immunoSEQ multiplex PCR was the method, and the copy in TCRdb shows in-frame clones only, minus some. This sample has 350,000 to 400,000 clones, with roughly 90% found just once.

The starting material was peripheral blood, obtained in a trial of Ad26.COV2.S vaccine versus placebo. This clonotype was obtained from a person aged 18 to 59 who received the Ad26.COV2.S COVID-19 vaccine or a placebo. The chain links TRBV4-1 to TRBJ1-1; 7 bases line up with TRBD1. Here the CDR3 reads CASSHYLDRSLQTDTEAFF. The CDR3 DNA reads as TGCGCCAGCAGCCATTACCTGGACAGGTCCCTTCAGACGGACACTGAAGCTTTCTTT.